The clone carrying this T cell receptor beta chain was detected many times. Its antigen is unknown. The sample comes from a study of T cells after yellow fever vaccination. Findings and limits, study-wide: There was a possibility that FACS-sorted repertoires contained abundant clonotypes contaminating from the bulk population. At under 97% for CD4 and approximately 88% for CD8, most primary-vaccination clones showed up again after the booster.

CDR3 size: 12 residues. Per the germline V gene, CDR1 is KGHDR and CDR2 is SFDVKD. Deletions cut 2 bases from V and 12 bases from J, with 10 bases between. Generation of TCR cDNA used 5'RACE template switching (which added a universal primer site and UMIs). TCRdb called the 5' RACE reads again in MiXCR, with one record for every CDR3 protein. Of about 320,000 distinct CDR3 sequences listed, approximately 4% are singletons. The clonotype was recovered from a man between 18 and 29 years old who received the YFV17D yellow fever vaccine. The gene calls are TRBV24-1 and TRBJ2-1, with D perhaps TRBD2 (5 bases). Sequencing was performed on PBMCs, taken 15 days after the yellow fever booster vaccination. In DNA, the CDR3 is TGTGCCACCAGTGATTCCGTTGGGAGGCAGTTCTTC. This codes for CATSDSVGRQFF.